Sequencing of this TCR beta chain was carried out in a study of T cell repertoires in cytomegalovirus infection. TCRdb reprocessed the reads via MiXCR and lists one record per CDR3 protein. This sample has some 200,000 distinct CDR3 sequences, with roughly 9.8% found just once. The CDR3 consists of 18 residues. Germline assignment: CDR1 DFQATT and CDR2 SNEGSKA (reference sequence). Trimming at V came to 4 bases and at J to 1 base, leaving 16 bases not matched to a gene. The specimen was PBMCs. The chain combines TRBV20-1 with TRBJ2-7; 10 nucleotides agree with TRBD2. The TCR originated in a human donor in good health (CMV status not recorded). Some clones in this sample may be carry-over from other donors' samples. CDR3 region: CSATGQNKPGLASYEQYF. Written as DNA, the CDR3 is TGCAGTGCTACGGGACAAAATAAACCGGGACTAGCGTCCTACGAGCAGTACTTC.